The 16 T cell receptor beta chains presented below share a single source sample, sequenced in a study of blood T cell repertoires in COVID-19. Libraries were prepared by immunoSEQ multiplex PCR; TCRdb keeps only in-frame clonotypes and omits some of them. The sample has 400,000 to 450,000 clones, less than 95% seen once. Sequences were obtained from PBMCs or T cells enriched from blood (not recorded which). These receptors were obtained from a young man who had recovered from COVID-19.

The chain combines TRBV7-9 with TRBJ1-1; D call uncertain. The germline V gene has CDR1 SEHNR and CDR2 FQNEAQ (reference sequence). With 5 bases removed from V and 8 bases from J, the gap between germline ends came to 9 bases. This CDR3 comprises 11 residues. For the CDR3, the DNA is TGTGCCAGCAGCCGGGGTGGGGAAGCTTTCTTT. It specifies CASSRGGEAFF. Drawing the rest from reference TRBV7-9 and TRBJ1-1, the complete variable domain is DTGVSQNPRHKITKRGQNVTFRCDPISEHNRLYWYRQTLGQGPEFLTYFQNEAQLEKSRLLSDRFSAERPKGSFSTLEIQRTEQGDSAMYLCASSRGGEAFFGQGTRLTVV.

This clone was counted a single time. The chain is built from TRBV7-2 and TRBJ1-2, with unresolved D. The CDR3 runs 12 residues. Trimming stripped 1 base from V and 8 bases from J, with 8 bases between. In germline, CDR1 is SGHTA, CDR2 FQGNSA. This chain's CDR3 is CASSLVRGGYTF. The DNA of the CDR3 is TGTGCCAGCAGCTTAGTTCGCGGGGGCTACACCTTC. Variable domain in full (rest from reference TRBV7-2 and TRBJ1-2): GAGVSQSPSNKVTEKGKDVELRCDPISGHTALYWYRQSLGQGLEFLIYFQGNSAPDKSGLPSDRFSAERTGGSVSTLTIQRTQQEDSAVYLCASSLVRGGYTFGSGTRLTVV.

This sequence joins TRBV5-4 and TRBJ2-5; 11 bases agree with TRBD2. J lost 2 bases, V lost 4 bases, and 1 base had no gene match. The length of the CDR3 is 14 residues. CDR1 is SGHNT, CDR2 YYREEE, per germline (reference sequence). The CDR3 reads CASSGTSGQETQYF. CDR3 sequence (DNA): TGTGCCAGCAGCGGGACTAGCGGACAAGAGACCCAGTACTTC.

V and J are TRBV5-1 and TRBJ1-1; perhaps TRBD1 as D (5 bases). Per germline, CDR1 SGHRS and CDR2 YFSETQ. The CDR3 is 14 residues long. V was shortened by 1 base and J by 8 bases, with 15 bases between the two germline ends. CDR3 sequence: CASSLLGAEGEAFF. The CDR3 bases are TGCGCCAGCAGCTTGCTTGGGGCAGAAGGAGAAGCTTTCTTT.

The chain is built from TRBV2 and TRBJ1-1; TRBD1 aligns across 8 bases. V lost 6 bases to trimming and J lost 4 bases; unmatched junction nucleotides: 10. CDR3 length: 15 residues. Germline loops: CDR1 SNHLY, CDR2 FYNNEI. The CDR3, as DNA: TGTGCCAGCAGCGGCGAGACAGGGGCAGGCACTGAAGCTTTCTTT. The encoded protein is CASSGETGAGTEAFF.

The chain recombines TRBV4-1 with TRBJ2-1, with 9 bases matching TRBD1. The V and J ends lost 4 bases and 7 bases, in that order; junction bases with no gene match: 14. Germline V CDR1 and CDR2: MGHRA, YSYEKL. The length of the CDR3 is 17 residues. The CDR3 DNA is TGCGCCAGCAGCCTCGATACGTCCGGACAGGGGAGGAATGAGCAGTTCTTC. Residues: CASSLDTSGQGRNEQFF.

The chain joins TRBV29-1 to TRBJ2-5, with D possibly being TRBD1 (5 bases). Germline-derived CDR1 and CDR2 are SQVTM and ANQGSEA. V lost 4 bases, J lost 2 bases, and 14 bases lay in between. The CDR3 length is 14 residues. The chain's CDR3 is CSVVGGAVQETQYF. The CDR3 DNA reads as TGCAGCGTTGTAGGTGGGGCCGTTCAAGAGACCCAGTACTTC.

The chain joins TRBV7-9 to TRBJ2-7; D might be TRBD1 (6 bases). The CDR3 is 18 amino acids. V was clipped by 3 bases and J by 5 bases, with 26 bases between them. CDR1 is SEHNR, CDR2 FQNEAQ, per germline (reference sequence). The CDR3 loop reads CASSFRVSGRGTVDEQYF. In nucleotides, the CDR3 is TGTGCCAGCAGCTTTAGGGTTTCGGGCAGGGGAACGGTGGACGAGCAGTACTTC.

The J gene is TRBJ2-7, the V gene TRBV9; 9 nucleotides agree with TRBD1. The junction had 4 bases not matched to a gene; V was cut back by 0 bases and J by 3 bases. The germline CDR1 and CDR2 sequences are SGDLS and YYNGEE. CDR3 size: 15 residues. In DNA, the CDR3 is TGTGCCAGCAGCGTAGCGGGGACAGGGAGCTACGAGCAGTACTTC. This codes for CASSVAGTGSYEQYF.

The chain employs TRBV5-6 and TRBJ2-7, with 9 bases aligning to TRBD1. Germline V gene lookup returns CDR1 SGHDT and CDR2 YYEEEE. J was trimmed by 3 bases and V by 4 bases; bases with no gene match: 11. CDR3 length equals 16 residues. The CDR3 here is CASSGGQGQGYYEQYF. The CDR3 DNA is TGTGCCAGCAGCGGAGGGCAAGGACAGGGGTACTACGAGCAGTACTTC.

The rearrangement joins TRBV30 to TRBJ1-4; no reliable D call. The germline V gene encodes CDR1 GTSNPN and CDR2 SVGIG (reference sequence). The CDR3 spans 15 residues. V lost 1 base, J lost 3 bases, and 12 bases lay in between. The CDR3 here is CAWSGQVTSNEKLFF. The CDR3 nucleotides read TGTGCCTGGAGTGGCCAGGTAACTTCTAATGAAAAACTGTTTTTT.

The chain links TRBV2 to TRBJ1-3; D is possibly TRBD1 (6 bases). The V end was cut by 6 bases, the J end by 0 bases, with 15 bases between. This CDR3 comprises 16 residues. Germline values: CDR1 SNHLY, CDR2 FYNNEI. CDR3 nucleotide sequence: TGTGCCAGCAGACCGCCGGACAGAACCTCTGGAAACACCATATATTTT. Residues: CASRPPDRTSGNTIYF.

This clone showed up just once. The genes are TRBV5-4 and TRBJ2-3, with 9 bases identical to TRBD2. V dropped 3 bases and J dropped 0; count of bases not matched to a gene: 2. The CDR3 runs 15 residues. Germline CDR1 SGHNT, CDR2 YYREEE (reference sequence). Here the CDR3 reads CASSSSGTSTDTQYF. The DNA for the CDR3 is TGTGCCAGCAGCTCTAGCGGGACTAGCACAGATACGCAGTATTTT.

This clone showed up just a few times. The chain joins TRBV5-1 to TRBJ2-5; D might be TRBD1 (5 bases). Trimming removed 0 bases from V and 5 bases from J, with 14 bases in between. Germline V gene sequence: CDR1 SGHRS, CDR2 YFSETQ. This CDR3 is 15 amino acids long. The CDR3 spells CASSLAGQGQETQYF. CDR3 nucleotide sequence: TGCGCCAGCAGCTTGGCCGGCCAGGGCCAGGAGACCCAGTACTTC.

The V gene is TRBV27, the J gene TRBJ2-3, with 9 nucleotides matching TRBD2. This CDR3 has 17 amino acids. Germline loops: CDR1 MNHEY, CDR2 SMNVEV (reference sequence). With 2 bases clipped from V and 0 bases from J, the junction kept 6 bases outside the gene matches. The CDR3 DNA sequence: TGTGCCAGCAGTTTAGGGAGCGGGAGGAGGAGCACAGATACGCAGTATTTT. Its translation is CASSLGSGRRSTDTQYF.

This clone came up many times. The rearrangement links TRBV15 to TRBJ2-2; a possible D gene is TRBD1 (5 bases). CDR3 length: 15 residues. The V gene lost 4 bases and the J gene lost 2 bases, with 11 bases spanning the gap. Germline CDR1 reads LNHNV; CDR2 reads YYDKDF (reference sequence). CDR3 bases: TGTGCCACCAGCATTACCGGACAAAACACCGGGGAGCTGTTTTTT. Translating it yields CATSITGQNTGELFF.